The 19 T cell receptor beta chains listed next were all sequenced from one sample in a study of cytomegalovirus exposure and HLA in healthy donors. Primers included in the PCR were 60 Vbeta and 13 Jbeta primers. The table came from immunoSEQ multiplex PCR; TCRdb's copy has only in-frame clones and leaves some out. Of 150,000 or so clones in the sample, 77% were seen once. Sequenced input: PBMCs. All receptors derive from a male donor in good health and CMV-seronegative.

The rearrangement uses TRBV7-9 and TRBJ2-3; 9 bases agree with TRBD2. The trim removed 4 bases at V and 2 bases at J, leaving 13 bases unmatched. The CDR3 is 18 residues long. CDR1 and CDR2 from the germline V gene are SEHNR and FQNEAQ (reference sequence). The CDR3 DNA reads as TGTGCCAGCAGCTCCCGTGGGGGGGCGGGAGGGCCCACAGATACGCAGTATTTT. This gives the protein CASSSRGGAGGPTDTQYF.

The CDR3 sequence is CASSPSGQGNTIYF. The CDR3 DNA follows: TGTGCCAGCTCACCGTCCGGACAGGGAAACACCATATATTTT. The chain has TRBV18 and TRBJ1-3; tentatively, D is TRBD1 (6 bases). The length of the CDR3 is 14 residues. The ends were cut back, 3 bases at V and 4 bases at J, with 10 bases in the middle. CDR1 is KGHSH and CDR2 is LQKENI in the germline V gene.

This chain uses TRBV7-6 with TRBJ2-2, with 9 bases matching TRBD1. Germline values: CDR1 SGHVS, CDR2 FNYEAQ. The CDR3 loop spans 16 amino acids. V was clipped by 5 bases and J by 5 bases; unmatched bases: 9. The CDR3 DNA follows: TGTGCCAGCAGCCAAAAAGACAGGGGGGGAACCGGGGAGCTGTTTTTT. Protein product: CASSQKDRGGTGELFF.

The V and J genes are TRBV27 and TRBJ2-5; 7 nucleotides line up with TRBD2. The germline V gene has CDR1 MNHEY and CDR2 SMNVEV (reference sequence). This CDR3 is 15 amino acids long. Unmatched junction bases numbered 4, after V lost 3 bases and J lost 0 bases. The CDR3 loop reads CASSLEGRDQETQYF. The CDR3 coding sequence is TGTGCCAGCAGTTTGGAGGGGAGGGACCAAGAGACCCAGTACTTC.

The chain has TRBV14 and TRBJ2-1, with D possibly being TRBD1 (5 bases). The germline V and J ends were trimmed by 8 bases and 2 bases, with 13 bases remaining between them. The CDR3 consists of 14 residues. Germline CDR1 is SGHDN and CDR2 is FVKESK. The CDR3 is CASGADRAYNEQFF. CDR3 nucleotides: TGTGCCAGCGGGGCCGACCGAGCCTACAATGAGCAGTTCTTC. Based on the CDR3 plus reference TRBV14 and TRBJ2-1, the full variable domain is EAGVTQFPSHSVIEKGQTVTLRCDPISGHDNLYWYRRVMGKEIKFLLHFVKESKQDESGMPNNRFLAERTGGTYSTLKVQPAELEDSGVYFCASGADRAYNEQFFGPGTRLTVL.

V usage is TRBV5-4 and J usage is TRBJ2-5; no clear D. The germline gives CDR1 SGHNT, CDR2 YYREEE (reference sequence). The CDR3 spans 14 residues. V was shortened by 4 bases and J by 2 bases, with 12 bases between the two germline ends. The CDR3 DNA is TGTGCCAGCAGCCTCATGCTGGCACAAGAGACCCAGTACTTC. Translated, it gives CASSLMLAQETQYF.

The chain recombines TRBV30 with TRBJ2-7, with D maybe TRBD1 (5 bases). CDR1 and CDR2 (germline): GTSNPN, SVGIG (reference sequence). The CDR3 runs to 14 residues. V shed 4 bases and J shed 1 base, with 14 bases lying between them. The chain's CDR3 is CAWKAAGISYEQYF. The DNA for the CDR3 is TGTGCCTGGAAGGCGGCAGGGATTTCCTACGAGCAGTACTTC.

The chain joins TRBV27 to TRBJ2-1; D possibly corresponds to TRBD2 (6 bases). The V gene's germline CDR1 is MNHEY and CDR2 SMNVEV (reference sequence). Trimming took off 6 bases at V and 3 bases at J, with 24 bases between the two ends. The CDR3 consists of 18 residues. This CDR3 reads CASSLALTRVRGYNEQFF. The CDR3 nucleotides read TGTGCCAGCAGCTTGGCCCTCACCAGGGTGCGGGGCTACAATGAGCAGTTCTTC.

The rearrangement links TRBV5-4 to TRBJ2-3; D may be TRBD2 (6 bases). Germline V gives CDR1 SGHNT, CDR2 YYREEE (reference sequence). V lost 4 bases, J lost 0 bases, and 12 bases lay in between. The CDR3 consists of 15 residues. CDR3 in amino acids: CASSGRDVSTDTQYF. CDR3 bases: TGTGCCAGCAGCGGGCGGGACGTGAGCACAGATACGCAGTATTTT.

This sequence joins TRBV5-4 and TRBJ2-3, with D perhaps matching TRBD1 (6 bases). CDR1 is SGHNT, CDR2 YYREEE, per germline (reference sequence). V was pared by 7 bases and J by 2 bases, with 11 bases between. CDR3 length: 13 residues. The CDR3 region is CASENRVTDTQYF. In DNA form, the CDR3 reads TGTGCCAGCGAGAACAGGGTCACAGATACGCAGTATTTT.

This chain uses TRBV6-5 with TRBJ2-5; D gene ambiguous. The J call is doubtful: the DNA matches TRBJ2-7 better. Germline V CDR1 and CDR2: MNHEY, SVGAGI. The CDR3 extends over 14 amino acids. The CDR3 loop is CASSSDMVFYEQYF. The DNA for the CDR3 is TGTGCCAGCAGCTCCGACATGGTTTTCTACGAGCAGTACTTC.

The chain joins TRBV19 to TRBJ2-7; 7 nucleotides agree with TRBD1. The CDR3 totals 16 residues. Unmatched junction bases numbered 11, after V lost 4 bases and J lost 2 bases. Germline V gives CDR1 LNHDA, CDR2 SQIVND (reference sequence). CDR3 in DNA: TGTGCCAGTAGTACCCCCCTAGGGGGCAAACCCTACGAGCAGTACTTC. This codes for CASSTPLGGKPYEQYF.

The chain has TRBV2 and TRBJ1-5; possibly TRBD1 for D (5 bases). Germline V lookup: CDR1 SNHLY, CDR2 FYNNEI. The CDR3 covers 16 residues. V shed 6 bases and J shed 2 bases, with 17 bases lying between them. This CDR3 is CASSEWGGRGNQPQHF. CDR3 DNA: TGTGCCAGCAGCGAATGGGGGGGTAGGGGCAATCAGCCCCAGCATTTT.

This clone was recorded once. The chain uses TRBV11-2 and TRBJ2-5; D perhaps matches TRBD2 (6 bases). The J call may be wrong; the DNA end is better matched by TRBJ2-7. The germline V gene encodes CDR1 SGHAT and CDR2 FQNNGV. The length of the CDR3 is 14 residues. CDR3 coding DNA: TGTGCCAGCAGCTACCCCGGGAGCTCCTACGAGCAGTACTTC. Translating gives CASSYPGSSYEQYF.

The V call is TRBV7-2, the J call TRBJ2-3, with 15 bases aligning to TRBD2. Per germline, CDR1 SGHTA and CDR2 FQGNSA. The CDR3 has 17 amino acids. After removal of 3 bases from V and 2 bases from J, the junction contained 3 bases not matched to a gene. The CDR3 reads CASSLGLAGGSTDTQYF. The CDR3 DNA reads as TGTGCCAGCAGCTTGGGACTAGCGGGGGGTTCCACAGATACGCAGTATTTT. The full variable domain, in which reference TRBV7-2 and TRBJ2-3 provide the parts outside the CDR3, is GAGVSQSPSNKVTEKGKDVELRCDPISGHTALYWYRQSLGQGLEFLIYFQGNSAPDKSGLPSDRFSAERTGGSVSTLTIQRTQQEDSAVYLCASSLGLAGGSTDTQYFGPGTRLTVL.

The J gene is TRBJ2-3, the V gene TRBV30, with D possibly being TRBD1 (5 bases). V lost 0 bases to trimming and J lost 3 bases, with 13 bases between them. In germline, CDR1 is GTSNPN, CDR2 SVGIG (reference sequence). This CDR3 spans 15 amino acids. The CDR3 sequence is CAWSVKGMGTDTQYF. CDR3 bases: TGTGCCTGGAGTGTAAAGGGGATGGGAACAGATACGCAGTATTTT. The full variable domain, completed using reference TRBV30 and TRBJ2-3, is SQTIHQWPATLVQPVGSPLSLECTVEGTSNPNLYWYRQAAGRGLQLLFYSVGIGQISSEVPQNLSASRPQDRQFILSSKKLLLSDSGFYLCAWSVKGMGTDTQYFGPGTRLTVL.

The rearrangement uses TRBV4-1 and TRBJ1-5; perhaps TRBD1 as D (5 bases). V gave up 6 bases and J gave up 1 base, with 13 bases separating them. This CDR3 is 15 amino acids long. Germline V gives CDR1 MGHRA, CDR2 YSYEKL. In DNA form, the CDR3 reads TGCGCCAGCAGTTCGCGGGACGTGAGCAATCAGCCCCAGCATTTT. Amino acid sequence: CASSSRDVSNQPQHF.

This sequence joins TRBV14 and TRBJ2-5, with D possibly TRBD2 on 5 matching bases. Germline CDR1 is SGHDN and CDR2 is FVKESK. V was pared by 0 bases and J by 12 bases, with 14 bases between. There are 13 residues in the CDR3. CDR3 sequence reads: CASSQDLEATEYF. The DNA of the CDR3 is TGTGCCAGCAGCCAAGATCTGGAGGCCACGGAGTACTTC.

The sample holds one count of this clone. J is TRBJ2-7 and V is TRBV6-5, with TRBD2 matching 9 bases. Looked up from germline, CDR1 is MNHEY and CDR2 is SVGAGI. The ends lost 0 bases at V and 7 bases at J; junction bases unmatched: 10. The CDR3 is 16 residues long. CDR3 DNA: TGTGCCAGCAGTTACTCGCTTCGCGGGAGGGCGGGAGAGCAGTACTTC. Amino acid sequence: CASSYSLRGRAGEQYF.